This TCR beta chain was obtained from a study of siplizumab effects on memory and regulatory T cells. The protocol was immunoSEQ multiplex PCR, while the TCRdb copy is restricted to in-frame clones and leaves out a portion. Altogether some 120,000 clones are present, 94% being singletons, with the ten largest covering approximately 1.8%. Trimming took 2 bases from V and 0 from J, leaving 6 bases between them. Germline loops: CDR1 SGHRS, CDR2 YFSETQ. This CDR3 is 15 amino acids long. Study findings and constraints: The average Treg-derived proportion among mappable alloreactive CD4+ clones was less than 80% with siplizumab versus 25% to 30% in controls. Alloreactive sequences tracing back to unstimulated CD4+ memory cells fell significantly with siplizumab. Proliferating Tregs from siplizumab cultures lacked functional confirmation of suppression.

With respect to this clone: The target antigen is unknown.

The receptor was isolated from a human donor in good health. What was sequenced was non-Treg CD4+ T cells sorted from blood. The genes are TRBV5-1 and TRBJ2-6; D unclear. The CDR3: CASSLQPSGANVLTF. The CDR3 nucleotides are TGCGCCAGCAGCTTACAGCCCTCTGGGGCCAACGTCCTGACTTTC.